Below, 29 T cell receptor beta chains from the same sample are listed, as sequenced in a study of blood T cells in healthy people across ages (dated by TCRdb to 2014 to 2015). Receptors were amplified or captured by 5' RACE. The sequencer was an Illumina HiSeq 2500. The second PCR ran for roughly 7 to 11 cycles and used a J-beta primer mix along with a sample-barcoded 5' primer. The public sequencing data were trimmed at Q25 with fastp and processed into clonotypes with MiXCR by TCRdb, which kept only in-frame beta chains. Identical CDR3 protein sequences are pooled into one entry, listed with their most common genes and DNA. Present in this sample are some 1.7 million distinct CDR3 sequences, roughly 28% of which were seen just once. The ten top clones hold 7.7% of the sample. Specimen: blood. The receptors originated from a woman in her 30s in good health.

The chain carries TRBV14 and TRBJ2-2, with D perhaps TRBD2 (5 bases). Germline V gene lookup returns CDR1 SGHDN and CDR2 FVKESK. Trimming removed 4 bases at V and 7 bases at J, with 10 bases between. The CDR3 consists of 13 residues. DNA for the CDR3: TGTGCCAGCAGCCCTCTAACTAGCGGGGAGCTGTTTTTT. This codes for CASSPLTSGELFF. The full variable domain, with the rest looked up from reference TRBV14 and TRBJ2-2, is EAGVTQFPSHSVIEKGQTVTLRCDPISGHDNLYWYRRVMGKEIKFLLHFVKESKQDESGMPNNRFLAERTGGTYSTLKVQPAELEDSGVYFCASSPLTSGELFFGEGSRLTVL.

This clonotype was observed many times. J is TRBJ2-5 and V is TRBV10-3, with no clear D. Trimming removed 2 bases at V and 2 bases at J, with 6 bases between. CDR1 is ENHRY, CDR2 SYGVKD, per germline. The CDR3 totals 13 residues. Written as DNA, the CDR3 is TGTGCCATCAGTGAGAGGCAGCAAGAGACCCAGTACTTC. Translated, it gives CAISERQQETQYF.

This chain joins TRBV28 and TRBJ2-5; 10 nucleotides line up with TRBD2. This CDR3 spans 15 amino acids. V was pared by 7 bases and J by 2 bases, with 7 bases of the junction left unmatched. Per germline, CDR1 MDHEN and CDR2 SYDVKM. CDR3 nucleotides: TGTGCCAGCATTCCGGGACTAGCGTTACAAGAGACCCAGTACTTC. This sequence encodes CASIPGLALQETQYF.

The gene calls are TRBV7-6 and TRBJ2-1; D ambiguous. The CDR3 sequence is 15 residues long. CDR1 and CDR2 from the germline V gene are SGHVS and FNYEAQ. Trimming removed 3 bases from V and 5 bases from J, with 14 bases in between. This CDR3 reads CASSLVDRDNNEQFF. In DNA, the CDR3 is TGTGCCAGCAGCTTGGTTGACCGAGACAACAATGAGCAGTTCTTC.

In its sample, this clonotype was seen a few times. This chain links TRBV4-2 with TRBJ1-5; 7 nucleotides align to TRBD1. This CDR3 spans 15 amino acids. The germline CDR1 and CDR2 sequences are LGHNA and YNFKEQ. The trim removed 0 bases at V and 7 bases at J, leaving 6 bases unmatched. CDR3 bases: TGTGCCAGCAGCCAAGAAGAGGGGGCGAGGCAGCCCCAGCATTTT. The encoded protein is CASSQEEGARQPQHF.

This clonotype turned up a few times. The CDR3 coding sequence is TGTGCCAGCAGCCGTAGCGGGAGGGGCAATGAGCAGTTCTTC. Its protein product is CASSRSGRGNEQFF. This chain joins TRBV7-7 and TRBJ2-1; 11 nucleotides match TRBD2. Germline V gives CDR1 SSHAT, CDR2 FNYEAQ (reference sequence). The V segment lost 5 bases and the J segment 6 bases; nucleotides outside the gene matches: 3. CDR3 size: 14 residues.

The genes are TRBV5-1 and TRBJ2-3; TRBD2 matches at 9 bases. Germline CDR1 reads SGHRS; CDR2 reads YFSETQ. The ends lost 10 bases at V and 1 base at J; junction bases unmatched: 13. This CDR3 contains 16 residues. The CDR3 protein is CADSSEVAGGTDTQYF. The CDR3 region has the DNA TGCGCCGACAGCTCAGAAGTAGCGGGAGGCACAGATACGCAGTATTTT.

The table lists this clonotype with a few counts. This chain joins TRBV12-3 or TRBV12-4 and TRBJ2-1; 8 bases fit TRBD2. The CDR3 has 15 amino acids. The V and J ends lost 5 bases and 7 bases, in that order; junction bases with no gene match: 10. The CDR3 spells CASSLRGASLNEQFF. In DNA, the CDR3 is TGTGCCAGCAGTCTGCGGGGGGCGTCGTTGAATGAGCAGTTCTTC.

The chain carries TRBV9 and TRBJ1-2; D is unclear. Germline V gene sequence: CDR1 SGDLS, CDR2 YYNGEE. Deletions cut 0 bases from V and 5 bases from J, with 11 bases between. CDR3 size: 14 residues. This CDR3 reads CASSVEPVPYGYTF. The CDR3 DNA reads as TGTGCCAGCAGCGTAGAGCCGGTCCCGTATGGCTACACCTTC.

This rearrangement joins TRBV20-1 to TRBJ2-1; TRBD2 agrees at 7 bases. Germline assignment: CDR1 DFQATT and CDR2 SNEGSKA (reference sequence). The CDR3 consists of 14 residues. J gave up 3 bases and V 4 bases, and 6 bases lay outside the gene matches. The CDR3 is CSAKGRGYYNEQFF. In nucleotides, the CDR3 is TGCAGTGCTAAGGGGAGGGGATACTACAATGAGCAGTTCTTC.

This clonotype was seen a few times. The genes are TRBV7-3 and TRBJ1-1, with D possibly matching TRBD1 (6 bases). Germline loops: CDR1 SGHTA, CDR2 FQGTGA. V lost 8 bases and J 0 bases, leaving 10 bases between the germline ends. This CDR3 has 13 amino acids. This chain's CDR3 is CASRQELNTEAFF. CDR3 nucleotide sequence: TGTGCCAGCCGACAGGAGCTGAACACTGAAGCTTTCTTT.

This clonotype showed up just a few times. V and J are TRBV29-1 and TRBJ1-5; a possible D gene is TRBD1 (6 bases). Germline lookup yields CDR1 SQVTM and CDR2 ANQGSEA. The V gene lost 6 bases and the J gene lost 0 bases, with 15 bases spanning the gap. CDR3 length: 15 residues. This chain's CDR3 is CSVATGTSSNQPQHF. Written as DNA, the CDR3 is TGCAGCGTCGCCACCGGGACAAGTAGCAATCAGCCCCAGCATTTT.

The table lists this clonotype with many counts. This sequence joins TRBV24-1 and TRBJ2-5; a possible D gene is TRBD1 (5 bases). V was clipped by 5 bases and J by 1 base, with 7 bases between them. The germline V gene encodes CDR1 KGHDR and CDR2 SFDVKD. The CDR3 spans 13 residues. CDR3 DNA: TGTGCCACCAGTGCAGACAGCCAAGAGACCCAGTACTTC. It is translated as CATSADSQETQYF.

Of note for this clonotype: A much larger clone lies one base from this, so it may be a read error. The genes are TRBV9 and TRBJ2-1, with a tentative D call TRBD1 (5 bases). In germline, CDR1 is SGDLS, CDR2 YYNGEE. V lost 0 bases and J 10 bases, leaving 20 bases between the germline ends. The length of the CDR3 is 16 residues. CDR3 bases: TGTGCCAGCAGCGTAGATCAGGGCGGTCTCTCCTACGAGCAGTTCTTC. It encodes CASSVDQGGLSYEQFF.

CDR3 in amino acids: CAWSGKEGATYEQYF. CDR3 coding DNA: TGTGCCTGGAGTGGCAAGGAAGGCGCGACCTACGAGCAGTACTTC. The rearrangement uses TRBV30 and TRBJ2-7; D is ambiguous. Trimming left V 1 base short and J 2 bases short, with 15 bases between. Germline loops: CDR1 GTSNPN, CDR2 SVGIG (reference sequence). CDR3 length: 15 amino acids.

The sample holds one count of this clonotype. V usage is TRBV28 and J usage is TRBJ2-4; D remains unclear. CDR1 is MDHEN and CDR2 is SYDVKM in the germline V gene. The CDR3 extends over 15 amino acids. V gave up 5 bases and J gave up 16 bases, with 27 bases separating them. The CDR3 reads CASSLTSSLFGEQYF. Written as DNA, the CDR3 is TGTGCCAGCAGTCTGACCAGCTCCCTCTTTGGCGAGCAATACTTC. The full variable domain, rest sourced from reference TRBV28 and TRBJ2-4, is DVKVTQSSRYLVKRTGEKVFLECVQDMDHENMFWYRQDPGLGLRLIYFSYDVKMKEKGDIPEGYSVSREKKERFSLILESASTNQTSMYLCASSLTSSLFGEQYFGAGTRLSVL.

This clonotype occurred many times. The chain links TRBV29-1 to TRBJ2-7; weak D call: TRBD1 (9 bases). Germline-derived CDR1 and CDR2 are SQVTM and ANQGSEA. V dropped 5 bases and J dropped 2 bases, with 19 bases sitting between them. This CDR3 contains 15 residues. Here the CDR3 reads CSVSGGDRDTYEQYF. CDR3 in DNA: TGCAGCGTTTCCGGGGGGGACAGGGACACCTACGAGCAGTACTTC.

The table lists this clonotype with many counts. The chain is built from TRBV3-1 and TRBJ2-1, with a tentative D call TRBD2 (5 bases). V was trimmed by 6 bases and J by 4 bases, leaving 10 bases between them. The germline V gene encodes CDR1 LGHDT and CDR2 YNNKEL (reference sequence). The CDR3 covers 13 residues. CDR3 loop: CASSRGPYNEQFF. CDR3 DNA: TGTGCCAGCAGTCGAGGGCCGTACAATGAGCAGTTCTTC.

This chain connects TRBV6-1 to TRBJ2-7; no clear D. V gave up 8 bases and J gave up 6 bases, with 20 bases separating them. There are 14 residues in the CDR3. Germline-derived CDR1 and CDR2 are MNHNS and SASEGT. In DNA, the CDR3 is TGTGCCAGCCGGGTGGCTACCCAAGGTCTCGAGCAGTACTTC. As protein: CASRVATQGLEQYF.

Here the CDR3 DNA reads TGCAGTGCAGTGACAGGGGGCGCGGGAGAGACCCAGTACTTC. Amino acid sequence: CSAVTGGAGETQYF. The chain recombines TRBV20-1 with TRBJ2-5, with TRBD1 identical over 10 bases. Germline V CDR1 and CDR2: DFQATT, SNEGSKA (reference sequence). This CDR3 has 14 residues. V lost 6 bases to trimming and J lost 4 bases; unmatched junction nucleotides: 8.

This clonotype was recorded at least ten times. The rearrangement joins TRBV29-1 to TRBJ1-2; D may be TRBD1 (5 bases). V lost 1 base to trimming and J lost 4 bases, with 7 bases between them. CDR3 size: 12 residues. Germline-derived CDR1 and CDR2 are SQVTM and ANQGSEA. DNA of the CDR3: TGCAGCGTTGAAGGCAGGGCCTATGGCTACACCTTC. The encoded protein is CSVEGRAYGYTF.

The chain combines TRBV5-5 with TRBJ2-5; 7 bases are a match to TRBD1. J gave up 1 base and V 1 base, and 7 bases lay outside the gene matches. CDR1 and CDR2 (germline): SGHKS, YYEKEE (reference sequence). The length of the CDR3 is 16 residues. This CDR3 is CASSLTPRDSQETQYF. CDR3 coding DNA: TGTGCCAGCAGCTTGACACCAAGGGACAGCCAAGAGACCCAGTACTTC.

This clonotype was seen at least ten times. J is TRBJ2-3 and V is TRBV20-1, with D possibly TRBD1 on 6 matching bases. CDR1 DFQATT and CDR2 SNEGSKA come from the germline V gene (reference sequence). This CDR3 has 15 residues. V dropped 0 bases and J dropped 2 bases, with 12 bases sitting between them. The CDR3 bases are TGCAGTGCTAGAGATACAGGACAGTACACAGATACGCAGTATTTT. Translating it yields CSARDTGQYTDTQYF.

Here the CDR3 DNA reads TGTGCCAGCAGCCCGAACGGATATACGCAGTATTTT. It is translated as CASSPNGYTQYF. The rearrangement links TRBV7-9 to TRBJ2-3, with unresolved D. Looked up from germline, CDR1 is SEHNR and CDR2 is FQNEAQ (reference sequence). The CDR3 has 12 residues. Trimming took off 5 bases at V and 7 bases at J, with 10 bases between the two ends.

The chain is built from TRBV11-2 and TRBJ2-1; D remains ambiguous. The CDR3 has 13 amino acids. Germline-derived CDR1 and CDR2 are SGHAT and FQNNGV. The germline V and J ends were trimmed by 5 bases and 12 bases, with 17 bases remaining between them. The CDR3 spells CASSPRLGPTQFF. The CDR3 coding sequence is TGTGCCAGCAGCCCCCGCCTTGGCCCCACGCAGTTCTTC.

This clonotype showed up many times. J is TRBJ2-4 and V is TRBV7-2, with TRBD1 as a possible D gene (5 bases). Germline CDR1 SGHTA, CDR2 FQGNSA. CDR3 length: 15 amino acids. Trimming shortened V by 3 bases and J by 15 bases, and 24 bases separated the two germline ends. The CDR3 DNA sequence: TGTGCCAGCAGCTTCCAGGTGGCCGGAACGTCTAGGGGGTACTTC. Translating gives CASSFQVAGTSRGYF.

This clonotype was observed at least ten times. The rearrangement links TRBV21-1 to TRBJ2-7; TRBD2 is taken as the D call from the table, unchecked against the DNA. TRBV21-1 corresponds to a pseudogene. The CDR3 extends over 16 amino acids. CDR3 nucleotide sequence: TGTGCCAGCAGCTGTCAAGGGGAGGGGCGCCCCTACGAGCAGTACTTC. It codes for CASSCQGEGRPYEQYF.

CDR3 in amino acids: CAIGGQGPYGYTF. CDR3 DNA sequence: TGTGCCATCGGGGGACAGGGTCCCTATGGCTACACCTTC. The chain carries TRBV10-3 and TRBJ1-2; 9 bases are shared with TRBD1. CDR3 length equals 13 residues. The V gene's germline CDR1 is ENHRY and CDR2 SYGVKD. V gave up 8 bases and J gave up 4 bases; unmatched junction bases: 5.

This sequence joins TRBV6-5 and TRBJ1-4; 8 bases agree with TRBD1. The germline V gene encodes CDR1 MNHEY and CDR2 SVGAGI. This CDR3 has 16 amino acids. The V and J ends lost 6 bases and 7 bases, in that order; junction bases with no gene match: 13. This CDR3 is CASRWGAGGIGEKLFF. CDR3 coding DNA: TGTGCCAGCAGGTGGGGGGCAGGGGGCATTGGTGAAAAACTGTTTTTT.